This entry is about one T cell receptor beta chain. The antigen remains unidentified. Libraries were prepared by immunoSEQ multiplex PCR; TCRdb keeps only in-frame clonotypes and omits some of them. The sample consists of approximately 240,000 clones, approximately 70% of them appearing once. The data were taken from a study of shared clonotypes between healthy human individuals. Findings and caveats of the study: How much donors shared clonotypes was expected to be affected by sequencing depth. Lower generation probabilities were found for non-shared clonotypes than for those shared by all four donors. Represented genetic and exposure-history diversity was restricted by having few donors. At large depth, rarefaction still showed sorted-subset sequencing to be incomplete.

Germline V gene sequence: CDR1 MDHEN, CDR2 SYDVKM. The CDR3 is 12 amino acids. V dropped 5 bases and J dropped 5 bases, with 7 bases sitting between them. The receptor was derived from a man aged 25 to 45 in good health. The gene calls are TRBV28 and TRBJ2-1, with D unresolved. Sequenced sample: memory CD4+ T cells sorted from blood. As to subset: CD45RA-negative fraction. The CDR3 DNA reads TGTGCCAGCAGTCTGGTGGACAATGAGCAGTTCTTC. As protein: CASSLVDNEQFF.